Listed below are T cell receptor beta chains from one sample, sequenced in a study of CD8+CD57+ T cells in acquired aplastic anemia. TCRdb ran MiXCR on the reads and lists one entry per CDR3 protein. The table has about 160,000 distinct CDR3 sequences, approximately 40% seen once. The specimen sequenced was sorted CD4+, CD8+, or CD8+CD57+ T cells (not recorded which) from PBMCs. These receptors were collected from a human donor in good health. The CDR3 runs from the conserved cysteine through the conserved F or W. A D gene is named only where the DNA matches it firmly. Size is stated for part of the rows, as once, few or many counts, or as a class when the clone is expanded.

cdr3_nt cdr3_aa cdr3_length clone_size v_call d_call j_call
TGTGCCAGCAGCTTCCGGGACAGGTCCAATGAGCAGTTCTTC CASSFRDRSNEQFF 14 many TRBV7-9 TRBD1 TRBJ2-1
TGCGCCAGCAGTGAAGGGGGGTTCGGCACTGAAGCTTTCTTT CASSEGGFGTEAFF 14 - TRBV10-2 - TRBJ1-1
TGTGCCAGCGGACTAGCGGGGGGGCCAGAAACAGATACGCAGTATTTT CASGLAGGPETDTQYF 16 once TRBV19 TRBD2 TRBJ2-3
TGTGCCAGCAGTGCAGACCGCCAGGGGGTGCGGAATGAGCAGTTCTTC CASSADRQGVRNEQFF 16 many TRBV6-1 TRBD1 TRBJ2-1
TGTGCCAGCAGCGAACAGGGAAACACAGATACGCAGTATTTT CASSEQGNTDTQYF 14 many TRBV9 - TRBJ2-3
TGTGCCAGCAGTGAATCGGTAGGAAGGCAGTACTTC CASSESVGRQYF 12 many TRBV6-1 - TRBJ2-7
TGTGCCAGCTCACCTGGGACAGGGAGGGAGAACACTGAAGCTTTCTTT CASSPGTGRENTEAFF 16 - TRBV18 TRBD1 TRBJ1-1
TGTGCCAGCAGTTACTCTAGCGCGTCCTACAATGAGCAGTTCTTC CASSYSSASYNEQFF 15 many TRBV6-6 - TRBJ2-1
TGTGCCACCTCACCGGGGCTAGCTGGAGGGTGGGTCACAGATACGCAGTATTTT CATSPGLAGGWVTDTQYF 18 many TRBV24-1 - TRBJ2-3
TGTGCCAGCAGGAGGACTGAAGCTTTCTTT CASRRTEAFF 10 few TRBV2 - TRBJ1-1
TGTGCCAGCAGCTCCGGGACAGGGGGAAGGGTTGAAGCTTTCTTT CASSSGTGGRVEAFF 15 - TRBV7-2 TRBD1 TRBJ1-1
TGTGCCAGTAGACATACAGGGGAGGGGACTGAAGCTTTCTTT CASRHTGEGTEAFF 14 many TRBV19 TRBD1 TRBJ1-1
TGTGCCAGCAGTTTACTTAGCGGGGGTTCCTACGAGCAGTACTTC CASSLLSGGSYEQYF 15 - TRBV28 TRBD2 TRBJ2-7
TGTGCCAGCAGTTACTCGGCACTGTCCAATCAGCCCCAGCATTTT CASSYSALSNQPQHF 15 many TRBV6-5 - TRBJ1-5
TGTGCCATCAGTGGCCGTGAACCGAACACTGAAGCTTTCTTT CAISGREPNTEAFF 14 many TRBV10-3 - TRBJ1-1
TGTGCCAGCAGCTTAGAGCGCTCACCCCTCCACTTT CASSLERSPLHF 12 many TRBV11-2 - TRBJ1-6
TGTGCCAGCAGTGACGGCAGGGGCCATCAGGCCCAGCGTTTT CASSDGRGHQAQRF 14 - TRBV2 - TRBJ1-5
TGCGCCAGCAGCTTAGAGAATGAGCAGTTCTTC CASSLENEQFF 11 - TRBV5-1 - TRBJ2-1
TGTGCCAGCAGTTTTGGTAGTGAAAAACTGTTTTTT CASSFGSEKLFF 12 many TRBV12-3/TRBV12-4 - TRBJ1-4
TGTGCCAGCAGGGCCAGGGGGGGCTATGGCTACACCTTC CASRARGGYGYTF 13 many TRBV7-2 TRBD1 TRBJ1-2
TGTGCCAGTACTCGGGGGTATACTGAAGCTTTCTTT CASTRGYTEAFF 12 once TRBV19 - TRBJ1-1
TGCAGTGCTAGAGAAACAGGGCTGACCGGGGAGCTGTTTTTT CSARETGLTGELFF 14 many TRBV20-1 - TRBJ2-2
TGTGCCAGCAGCGTAGGACCCAGCACAGATACGCAGTATTTT CASSVGPSTDTQYF 14 few TRBV9 - TRBJ2-3
TGTGCCAGTAGTACTCCGGGACAGGGGGCCTCACCCCTCCACTTT CASSTPGQGASPLHF 15 - TRBV19 TRBD1 TRBJ1-6
TGTGCCACCAGTGCCCCGGGACAGGGAAATGAGCAGTTCTTC CATSAPGQGNEQFF 14 - TRBV24-1 TRBD1 TRBJ2-1
TGTGCCAGCAGCCAAGCCCCGGGCGGGAACACTGAAGCTTTCTTT CASSQAPGGNTEAFF 15 few TRBV3-1 - TRBJ1-1
TGTGCCACCAGCCTGGGGGTGAACACTGAAGCTTTCTTT CATSLGVNTEAFF 13 - TRBV15 - TRBJ1-1
TGTGCCAGCAGTGAATATAATAGTGATGGAAGGTTCTTC CASSEYNSDGRFF 13 - TRBV25-1 - TRBJ2-1
TGTGCCAGCAGCTTCCGGGACAGGGGAGTGGGATCACCCCTCCACTTT CASSFRDRGVGSPLHF 16 - TRBV7-8 TRBD1 TRBJ1-6
TGCAGTGCTAACCGGGCCGGGGATGAGCAGTTCTTC CSANRAGDEQFF 12 - TRBV20-1 - TRBJ2-1
TGTGCCAGCAGCTTATTGGACGAGCAGTACTTC CASSLLDEQYF 11 many TRBV7-6 - TRBJ2-7
TGTGCCAGCAGAACGACAGGGGGCGCCTCTAGCGGGAGGTTC CASRTTGGASSGRF 14 - TRBV2 - TRBJ2-7
TGTGCCAGCAGTTTGGGGGGGTTGGCTGAAAAACTGTTTTTT CASSLGGLAEKLFF 14 many TRBV12-3/TRBV12-4 - TRBJ1-4
TGTGCCACCCAGGTGGGTGACGGCTTCTACGAGCAGTACTTC CATQVGDGFYEQYF 14 few TRBV10-3 - TRBJ2-7
TGTGCCAGTAGTATATACGGGACCCAGGACCTGTACTTC CASSIYGTQDLYF 13 - TRBV19 - TRBJ2-7
TGTGCCAGCAGTGGAACAGGGAACAATGAGCAGTTCTTC CASSGTGNNEQFF 13 - TRBV2 - TRBJ2-1
TGTGCCAGCACCTACGGGGGTTTTAGCAATCAGCCCCAGCATTTT CASTYGGFSNQPQHF 15 many TRBV12-3/TRBV12-4 - TRBJ1-5
TGCGCCAGCAGCTTGGTTGGGGCTATTCAAGGGACCCAGTACTTC CASSLVGAIQGTQYF 15 - TRBV5-1 - TRBJ2-5
TGTGCCAGCAGCCAAGGCCCCGGGACATATGGCTACACCTTC CASSQGPGTYGYTF 14 - TRBV3-1 - TRBJ1-2